Presented here are 30 T cell receptor beta chains from one specimen sequenced in a study of post-analysis software for immune sequencing data (dated by TCRdb to the mid-2010s). The paper's findings and limits, for the study overall: Four or five TRBV segments, including TRBV5-6, TRBV5-1 and TRBV20-1, were significantly more frequent in patients than controls.

No antigen has been identified for these receptors. The library was obtained by PCR. The instrument given in TCRdb is Illumina HiSeq 2500. To reduce PCR and sequencing biases, unique molecular identifiers were incorporated into the TCR beta cDNA libraries. TCRdb ran its own pipeline on the public reads, namely fastp trimming at Q25 and MiXCR clone calling, and kept in-frame beta chains. Identical CDR3 proteins give one entry, which carries the most common genes and DNA. For this sample the table gives around 250,000 distinct CDR3 sequences, of which around 34% were detected only once. The ten top clones hold around 4.7% of the sample. Specimen: blood. The receptor source for this set is a girl aged 10 to 17 with multiple sclerosis.

The rearrangement uses TRBV11-1 and TRBJ1-5; 10 nucleotides agree with TRBD1. This CDR3 has 11 amino acids. Germline CDR1 reads SGHAT; CDR2 reads FQDESV (reference sequence). The trim removed 3 bases at V and 15 bases at J, leaving 2 bases unmatched. CDR3 sequence (DNA): TGTGCCAGCAGCTTCCGGGACAGGGGGCATTTT. It codes for CASSFRDRGHF.

The gene calls are TRBV7-8 and TRBJ2-7, with TRBD1 matching over 7 bases. The CDR3 has 15 amino acids. V shed 5 bases, J shed 0 bases, and the junction held 7 bases outside the gene matches. Per the germline V gene, CDR1 is SGHVS and CDR2 is FQNEAQ. In DNA form, the CDR3 reads TGTGCCAGCAGCCCTTGGACAGGTCCCTCCTACGAGCAGTACTTC. Translating gives CASSPWTGPSYEQYF.

The rearrangement links TRBV3-1 to TRBJ2-1, with 8 nucleotides matching TRBD2. The J call may be incorrect, as the DNA end agrees better with TRBJ2-7. Germline V gives CDR1 LGHDT, CDR2 YNNKEL (reference sequence). The CDR3 sequence is 16 residues long. The chain's CDR3 is CASSQDARGGYNEQYF. The CDR3 DNA is TGTGCCAGCAGCCAAGACGCCCGGGGGGGCTACAATGAGCAGTACTTC.

Concerning this clonotype: A much larger clone differs from this one at a single base, so this may be a read error. V gene TRBV28 combines with J gene TRBJ2-1; 8 bases fit TRBD1. From germline, CDR1 is MDHEN and CDR2 SYDVKM. CDR3 length: 12 residues. The V segment lost 8 bases and the J segment 9 bases; nucleotides outside the gene matches: 6. CDR3: CASGAGGIEQFF. CDR3 coding DNA: TGTGCCAGCGGGGCAGGGGGCATTGAGCAGTTCTTC. The complete variable domain, with remaining parts taken from reference TRBV28 and TRBJ2-1, reads DVKVTQSSRYLVKRTGEKVFLECVQDMDHENMFWYRQDPGLGLRLIYFSYDVKMKEKGDIPEGYSVSREKKERFSLILESASTNQTSMYLCASGAGGIEQFFGPGTRLTVL.

At least ten counts were recorded for this clonotype. The CDR3 DNA follows: TGTGCCAGCAGCTCCCCGGGACTAGCGGGAAAAGAGACCCAGTACTTC. Its protein product is CASSSPGLAGKETQYF. The rearrangement links TRBV7-3 to TRBJ2-5; 13 bases match TRBD2. In germline, CDR1 is SGHTA, CDR2 FQGTGA. The CDR3 spans 16 residues. V dropped 4 bases and J dropped 3; count of bases not matched to a gene: 5.

The V call is TRBV19, the J call TRBJ2-7; D is unclear. Between the trimmed V and J ends, which lost 3 bases and 7 bases, there was a span of 7 bases. Germline CDR1 LNHDA, CDR2 SQIVND (reference sequence). This CDR3 region has 11 residues. This CDR3 is CASSIYNEQYF. CDR3 nucleotide sequence: TGTGCCAGTAGTATCTACAATGAGCAGTACTTC.

This chain uses TRBV7-2 with TRBJ1-1; no clear D. The CDR3 runs to 13 residues. Germline V gene sequence: CDR1 SGHTA, CDR2 FQGNSA. Between the trimmed V and J ends, which lost 4 bases and 1 base, there was a span of 7 bases. DNA for the CDR3: TGTGCCAGCAGCTCAGACGGGAACACTGAAGCTTTCTTT. Protein sequence: CASSSDGNTEAFF. The whole variable domain, filled in from reference TRBV7-2 and TRBJ1-1, reads GAGVSQSPSNKVTEKGKDVELRCDPISGHTALYWYRQSLGQGLEFLIYFQGNSAPDKSGLPSDRFSAERTGGSVSTLTIQRTQQEDSAVYLCASSSDGNTEAFFGQGTRLTVV.

This clonotype has a single count. The rearrangement joins TRBV12-3 or TRBV12-4 to TRBJ2-1; TRBD1 agrees at 7 bases. The CDR3 contains 14 residues. With V trimmed by 6 bases and J by 6 bases, 8 bases remained unmatched. This CDR3 is CASSPGTVGNEQFF. CDR3 in DNA: TGTGCCAGCAGCCCCGGGACAGTGGGCAATGAGCAGTTCTTC.

This clonotype was seen a few times. The chain carries TRBV27 and TRBJ2-5, with 10 bases aligning to TRBD1. J was trimmed by 4 bases and V by 2 bases; bases with no gene match: 4. In germline, CDR1 is MNHEY, CDR2 SMNVEV (reference sequence). The CDR3 is made up of 15 amino acids. The CDR3 bases are TGTGCCAGCAGTTTAGGACAGGGGGAGGTAGAGACCCAGTACTTC. It encodes CASSLGQGEVETQYF.

CDR3 coding DNA: TGCGCCAGCAGCTTCCCGGGTTATATCCTCGATGAGCAGTTCTTC. This translates into CASSFPGYILDEQFF. The V and J genes are TRBV5-1 and TRBJ2-1; D unresolved. This CDR3 region has 15 residues. Germline V gene data show CDR1 as SGHRS and CDR2 as YFSETQ. V lost 2 bases to trimming and J lost 8 bases, with 17 bases between them. Full variable domain (remainder filled in from reference TRBV5-1 and TRBJ2-1): KAGVTQTPRYLIKTRGQQVTLSCSPISGHRSVSWYQQTPGQGLQFLFEYFSETQRNKGNFPGRFSGRQFSNSRSEMNVSTLELGDSALYLCASSFPGYILDEQFFGPGTRLTVL.

This clonotype was detected only a few times. The V and J genes are TRBV7-8 and TRBJ1-1; D possibly corresponds to TRBD1 (5 bases). V shed 5 bases and J shed 2 bases, with 15 bases lying between them. This CDR3 has 15 amino acids. Germline V gives CDR1 SGHVS, CDR2 FQNEAQ. The CDR3 spells CASSPPGWGNTEAFF. Here the CDR3 DNA reads TGTGCCAGCAGCCCCCCTGGATGGGGCAACACTGAAGCTTTCTTT.

This clonotype was seen at least ten times. The chain carries TRBV29-1 and TRBJ2-1; D may be TRBD2 (7 bases). Germline V CDR1 and CDR2: SQVTM, ANQGSEA. Trimming pared 1 base from V and 9 bases from J, leaving 13 bases between. CDR3 length: 13 residues. In nucleotides, the CDR3 is TGCAGCGTTGAAGGGGGGGCGGGAGCTGAGCAGTTCTTC. As protein: CSVEGGAGAEQFF.

The chain combines TRBV20-1 with TRBJ2-1; TRBD2 matches at 9 bases. Near its end, the DNA agrees better with TRBJ2-7, so the J call may be wrong. Per germline, CDR1 DFQATT and CDR2 SNEGSKA (reference sequence). There are 14 residues in the CDR3. The CDR3 spells CSASTASGIYEQYF. The DNA for the CDR3 is TGCAGTGCTAGTACGGCTAGCGGGATCTACGAGCAGTACTTC.

This clonotype was seen more than once but under ten times. A junction end diverges from the germline sequence, so it may reflect a read error. The chain employs TRBV5-1 and TRBJ1-2, with D perhaps matching TRBD1 (5 bases). Per the germline V gene, CDR1 is SGHRS and CDR2 is YFSETQ. CDR3 length equals 15 residues. CDR3 sequence (DNA): TGCGTCAGCAGCGTTACGGGACGGGGAAACTATGGCTACACCTTC. Protein sequence: CVSSVTGRGNYGYTF.

The chain couples TRBV4-3 to TRBJ1-4; D might be TRBD1 (5 bases). The CDR3 totals 16 residues. Trimming took off 0 bases at V and 7 bases at J, with 15 bases between the two ends. In germline, CDR1 is LGHNA, CDR2 YSLEER. CDR3 in amino acids: CASSQEVVRQSEKLFF. The CDR3 DNA sequence: TGCGCCAGCAGCCAAGAGGTAGTGAGACAGAGTGAAAAACTGTTTTTT.

This sequence joins TRBV13 and TRBJ2-5; 8 nucleotides agree with TRBD2. CDR3 length equals 15 residues. The V and J ends lost 6 bases and 4 bases, in that order; junction bases with no gene match: 10. Germline values: CDR1 PRHDT, CDR2 FYEKMQ (reference sequence). The CDR3 DNA is TGTGCCAGCAGTTTGGCACTAGCGGAGCGAGAGACCCAGTACTTC. This translates into CASSLALAERETQYF.

The chain links TRBV9 to TRBJ2-7; D is possibly TRBD1 or TRBD2 (5 bases each). Between the trimmed V and J ends, which lost 3 bases and 7 bases, there was a span of 26 bases. The CDR3 has 17 amino acids. Looked up from germline, CDR1 is SGDLS and CDR2 is YYNGEE. The CDR3 protein is CASSETLGIGGINEQYF. The DNA for the CDR3 is TGTGCCAGCAGCGAAACATTGGGGATTGGGGGAATCAATGAGCAGTACTTC.

This clonotype was recorded only once. J is TRBJ2-6 and V is TRBV6-1; 9 bases are a match to TRBD1. Germline-derived CDR1 and CDR2 are MNHNS and SASEGT. This CDR3 contains 16 residues. After removal of 6 bases from V and 3 bases from J, the junction contained 6 bases not matched to a gene. The CDR3 DNA is TGTGCCAGCAGGCTCACAGGGGGCGGTGGGGCCAACGTCCTGACTTTC. It yields the protein CASRLTGGGGANVLTF.

In its sample, this clonotype was seen many times. The chain recombines TRBV7-9 with TRBJ2-5, with TRBD1 matching over 8 bases. Germline V gene sequence: CDR1 SEHNR, CDR2 FQNEAQ (reference sequence). J gave up 4 bases and V 5 bases, and 9 bases lay outside the gene matches. This CDR3 is built from 15 residues. CDR3 DNA: TGTGCCAGCAGCCCCATGTCCAGGGGGCGAGAGACCCAGTACTTC. Residues: CASSPMSRGRETQYF.

This clonotype was seen more than once but under ten times. V usage is TRBV19 and J usage is TRBJ1-5, with D uncertain. This CDR3 contains 14 residues. Germline assignment: CDR1 LNHDA and CDR2 SQIVND (reference sequence). V was pared by 0 bases and J by 1 base, with 4 bases between. CDR3 in amino acids: CASSIEVSNQPQHF. The CDR3, as DNA: TGTGCCAGTAGTATAGAGGTGAGCAATCAGCCCCAGCATTTT.

The chain employs TRBV7-3 and TRBJ2-3, with 15 bases lining up with TRBD2. The length of the CDR3 is 14 residues. The junction had 2 bases not matched to a gene; V was cut back by 4 bases and J by 9 bases. Per germline, CDR1 SGHTA and CDR2 FQGTGA. For the CDR3, the DNA is TGTGCCAGCAGCTCCGGACTAGCGGGGGGGACGCAGTATTTT. It specifies CASSSGLAGGTQYF.

There are a few counts of this clonotype. This chain uses TRBV29-1 with TRBJ1-1; no clear D. The CDR3 is 14 amino acids. V lost 1 base to trimming and J lost 0 bases, with 9 bases between them. In germline, CDR1 is SQVTM, CDR2 ANQGSEA. Here the CDR3 reads CSVEGHPMNTEAFF. CDR3 sequence (DNA): TGCAGCGTTGAAGGGCATCCCATGAACACTGAAGCTTTCTTT.

The chain has TRBV15 and TRBJ2-1, with D hard to call. Germline CDR1 reads LNHNV; CDR2 reads YYDKDF (reference sequence). CDR3 length: 13 amino acids. V gave up 0 bases and J gave up 5 bases, with 5 bases separating them. The CDR3 nucleotides read TGTGCCACCAGCAGAGATGTTGACAATGAGCAGTTCTTC. It translates to CATSRDVDNEQFF.

This clonotype has a count of ten or more. This rearrangement joins TRBV20-1 to TRBJ2-4; 9 nucleotides line up with TRBD1. The V gene's germline CDR1 is DFQATT and CDR2 SNEGSKA (reference sequence). CDR3 length equals 15 residues. V was pared by 4 bases and J by 3 bases, with 7 bases of the junction left unmatched. The CDR3 DNA reads TGCAGTGCTACCCGGACAGGGGTCGACAAAAACATTCAGTACTTC. Encoded protein: CSATRTGVDKNIQYF.

About this clonotype itself: A much larger clone differs by one base, so this may be a read error. For the CDR3, the DNA is TGCAGTGCTAGAGGTCTGGGCATTAGTAGCAATCAGCCCCAGCATTTT. Its protein product is CSARGLGISSNQPQHF. The rearrangement uses TRBV20-1 and TRBJ1-5; D not resolved. This CDR3 has 16 residues. With 1 base removed from V and 0 bases from J, the gap between germline ends came to 13 bases. Germline V gene data show CDR1 as DFQATT and CDR2 as SNEGSKA (reference sequence).

This clonotype was counted many times. The chain recombines TRBV2 with TRBJ1-5, with D possibly TRBD1 on 5 matching bases. V was shortened by 6 bases and J by 0 bases, with 12 bases between the two germline ends. The CDR3 has 15 residues. The germline gives CDR1 SNHLY, CDR2 FYNNEI. The CDR3 region is CASRGDGGSNQPQHF. The DNA of the CDR3 is TGTGCCAGCAGGGGGGACGGGGGTAGCAATCAGCCCCAGCATTTT.

The table lists this clonotype with many counts. The chain couples TRBV7-2 to TRBJ2-1, with D unclear. The V and J ends lost 4 bases and 4 bases respectively, with 8 bases between them. The germline gives CDR1 SGHTA, CDR2 FQGNSA. The CDR3 extends over 13 amino acids. CDR3 coding DNA: TGTGCCAGCAGCTCCGCTTTTTACAATGAGCAGTTCTTC. Translated, it gives CASSSAFYNEQFF.

This clonotype has at least ten counts. The J gene is TRBJ2-5, the V gene TRBV2, with D maybe TRBD2 (5 bases). CDR1 is SNHLY and CDR2 is FYNNEI in the germline V gene. V lost 6 bases and J lost 4, with 12 bases in between. CDR3 length equals 13 residues. CDR3 sequence reads: CASSPRGIETQYF. The CDR3 DNA reads as TGTGCCAGCAGCCCCCGAGGGATAGAGACCCAGTACTTC.

Regarding this clonotype: Compared with germline, one end of the junction differs, possibly owing to a read error. The DNA of the CDR3 is TGTGCCAGCAGTTCCAACGGCAGCACAGATATGCAGTATTTT. Translated: CASSSNGSTDMQYF. The genes are TRBV12-3 or TRBV12-4 and TRBJ2-3, with D unresolved. There are 14 residues in the CDR3.

This clonotype was detected a few times. The chain couples TRBV7-9 to TRBJ2-1; 11 nucleotides line up with TRBD2. J gave up 9 bases and V 6 bases, and 7 bases lay outside the gene matches. Germline values: CDR1 SEHNR, CDR2 FQNEAQ (reference sequence). This CDR3 region has 14 residues. The DNA of the CDR3 is TGTGCCAGCAGTAGCGGGAGGGCCTTCTCTGAGCAGTTCTTC. Translating it yields CASSSGRAFSEQFF.